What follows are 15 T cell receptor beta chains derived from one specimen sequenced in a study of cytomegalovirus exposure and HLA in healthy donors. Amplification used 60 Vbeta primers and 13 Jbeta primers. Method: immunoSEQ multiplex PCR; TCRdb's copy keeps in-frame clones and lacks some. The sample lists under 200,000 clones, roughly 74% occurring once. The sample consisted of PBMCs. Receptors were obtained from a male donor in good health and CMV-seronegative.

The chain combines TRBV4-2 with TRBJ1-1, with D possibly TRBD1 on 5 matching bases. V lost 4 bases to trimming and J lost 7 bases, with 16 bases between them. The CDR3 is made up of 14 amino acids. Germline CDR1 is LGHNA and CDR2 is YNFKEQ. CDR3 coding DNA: TGTGCCAGCAGCCGCCTAATTGGAGGGGATGAAGCTTTCTTT. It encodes CASSRLIGGDEAFF.

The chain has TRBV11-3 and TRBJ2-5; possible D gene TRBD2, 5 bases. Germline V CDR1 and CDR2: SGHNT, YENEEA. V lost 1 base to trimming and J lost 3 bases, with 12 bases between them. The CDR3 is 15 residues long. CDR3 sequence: CASSLGGRREETQYF. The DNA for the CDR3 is TGTGCCAGCAGCTTAGGTGGTAGGCGGGAAGAGACCCAGTACTTC. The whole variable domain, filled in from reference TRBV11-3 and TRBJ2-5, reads EAGVVQSPRYKIIEKKQPVAFWCNPISGHNTLYWYLQNLGQGPELLIRYENEEAVDDSQLPKDRFSAERLKGVDSTLKIQPAELGDSAVYLCASSLGGRREETQYFGPGTRLLVL.

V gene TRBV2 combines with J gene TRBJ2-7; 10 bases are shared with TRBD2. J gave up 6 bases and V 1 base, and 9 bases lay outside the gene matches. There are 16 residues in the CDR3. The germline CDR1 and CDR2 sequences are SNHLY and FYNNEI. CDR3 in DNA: TGTGCCAGCAGTGAAGTCGCTCTAGCGGGAGTCTCCGAGCAGTACTTC. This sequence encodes CASSEVALAGVSEQYF.

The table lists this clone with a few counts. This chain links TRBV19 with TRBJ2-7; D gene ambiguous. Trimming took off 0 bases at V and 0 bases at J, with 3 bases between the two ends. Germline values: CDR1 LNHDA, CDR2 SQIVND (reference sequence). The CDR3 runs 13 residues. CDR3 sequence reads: CASSIDSSYEQYF. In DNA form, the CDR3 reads TGTGCCAGTAGTATAGACTCCTCCTACGAGCAGTACTTC.

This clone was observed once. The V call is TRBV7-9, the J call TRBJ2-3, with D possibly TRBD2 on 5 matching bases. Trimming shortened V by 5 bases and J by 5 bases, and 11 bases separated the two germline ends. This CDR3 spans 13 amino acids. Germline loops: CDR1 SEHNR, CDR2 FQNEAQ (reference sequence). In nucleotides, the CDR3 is TGTGCCAGCAGCCGGAATGAGGGAGATACGCAGTATTTT. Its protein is CASSRNEGDTQYF.

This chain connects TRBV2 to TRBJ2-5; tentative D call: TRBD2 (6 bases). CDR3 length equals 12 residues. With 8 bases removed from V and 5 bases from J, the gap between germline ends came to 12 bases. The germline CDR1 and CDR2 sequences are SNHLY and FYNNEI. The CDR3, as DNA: TGTGCCAGCGGGCGGGGCCGGGAGACCCAGTACTTC. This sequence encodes CASGRGRETQYF.

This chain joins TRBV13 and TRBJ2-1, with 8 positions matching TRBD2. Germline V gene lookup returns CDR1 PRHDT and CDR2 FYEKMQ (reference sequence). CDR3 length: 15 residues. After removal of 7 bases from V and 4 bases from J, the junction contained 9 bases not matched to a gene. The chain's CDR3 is CASTQTGGGYNEQFF. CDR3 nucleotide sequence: TGTGCCAGCACCCAGACGGGGGGGGGATACAATGAGCAGTTCTTC.

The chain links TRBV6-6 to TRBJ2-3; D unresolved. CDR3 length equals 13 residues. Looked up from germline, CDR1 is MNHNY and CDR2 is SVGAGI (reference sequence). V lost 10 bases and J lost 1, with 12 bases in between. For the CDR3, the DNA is TGTGCCACCTTAGACTGGGGCACAGATACGCAGTATTTT. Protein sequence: CATLDWGTDTQYF.

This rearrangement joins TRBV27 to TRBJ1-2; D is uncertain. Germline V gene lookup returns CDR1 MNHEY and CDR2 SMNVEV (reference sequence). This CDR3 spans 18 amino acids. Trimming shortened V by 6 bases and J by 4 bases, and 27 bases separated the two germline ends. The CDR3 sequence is CASSISPTALGSPYGYTF. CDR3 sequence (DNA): TGTGCCAGCAGCATTAGTCCCACCGCCCTAGGGAGCCCCTATGGCTACACCTTC.

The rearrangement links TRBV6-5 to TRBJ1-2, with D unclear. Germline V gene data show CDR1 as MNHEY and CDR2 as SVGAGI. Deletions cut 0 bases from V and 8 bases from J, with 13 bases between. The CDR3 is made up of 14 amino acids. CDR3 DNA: TGTGCCAGCAGTTACTCCGCGGAAGGTTGGGGCTACACCTTC. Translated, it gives CASSYSAEGWGYTF.

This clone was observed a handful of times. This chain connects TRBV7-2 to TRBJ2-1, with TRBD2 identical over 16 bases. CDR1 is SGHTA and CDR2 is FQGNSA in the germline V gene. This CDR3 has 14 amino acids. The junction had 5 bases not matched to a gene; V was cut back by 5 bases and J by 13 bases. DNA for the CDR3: TGTGCCAGCAGCCCCGGGACTAGCGGGAGGGGTCAGTTCTTC. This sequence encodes CASSPGTSGRGQFF.

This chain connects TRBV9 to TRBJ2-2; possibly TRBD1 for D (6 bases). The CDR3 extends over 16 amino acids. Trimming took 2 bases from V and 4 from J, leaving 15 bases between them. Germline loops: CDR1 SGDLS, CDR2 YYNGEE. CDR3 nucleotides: TGTGCCAGCAGCGTCGTCTCTACAGGGTCCACCGGGGAGCTGTTTTTT. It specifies CASSVVSTGSTGELFF.

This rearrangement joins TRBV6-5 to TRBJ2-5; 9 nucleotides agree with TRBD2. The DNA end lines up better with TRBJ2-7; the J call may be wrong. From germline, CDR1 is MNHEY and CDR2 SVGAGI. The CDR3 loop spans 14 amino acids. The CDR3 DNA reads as TGTGCCAGCAGTTACCTAGCGGGGCCCTACGAGCAGTACTTC. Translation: CASSYLAGPYEQYF.

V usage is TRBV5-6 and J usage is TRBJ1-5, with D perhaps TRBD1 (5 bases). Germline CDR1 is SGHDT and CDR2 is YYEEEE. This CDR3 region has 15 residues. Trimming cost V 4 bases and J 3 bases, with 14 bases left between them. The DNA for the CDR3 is TGTGCCAGCAGCAGGACACCCGGCGCCAATCAGCCCCAGCATTTT. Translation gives CASSRTPGANQPQHF. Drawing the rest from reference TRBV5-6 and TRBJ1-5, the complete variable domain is DAGVTQSPTHLIKTRGQQVTLRCSPKSGHDTVSWYQQALGQGPQFIFQYYEEEERQRGNFPDRFSGHQFPNYSSELNVNALLLGDSALYLCASSRTPGANQPQHFGDGTRLSIL.

CDR3 amino acids: CASSFRGSPAQGDTQYF. Written as DNA, the CDR3 is TGCGCCAGCAGCTTCCGGGGGAGCCCTGCTCAGGGAGATACGCAGTATTTT. The J gene is TRBJ2-3, the V gene TRBV5-1; perhaps TRBD2 as D (6 bases). Per the germline V gene, CDR1 is SGHRS and CDR2 is YFSETQ. This CDR3 comprises 17 residues. Between the trimmed V and J ends, which lost 2 bases and 5 bases, there was a span of 21 bases. Variable domain in full (rest from reference TRBV5-1 and TRBJ2-3): KAGVTQTPRYLIKTRGQQVTLSCSPISGHRSVSWYQQTPGQGLQFLFEYFSETQRNKGNFPGRFSGRQFSNSRSEMNVSTLELGDSALYLCASSFRGSPAQGDTQYFGPGTRLTVL.